The rows below give T cell receptor beta chains drawn from one sample of a study of PD-1 blockade in classical Hodgkin lymphoma. Repertoires were generated with immunoSEQ multiplex PCR, while TCRdb's copy carries only in-frame clones and drops some. The sample shows 20,000 to 25,000 clones, over 80% of them seen only once. The sample consisted of CD4+ T cells from blood, taken before the fourth cycle of nivolumab. The receptors originated from a human donor with classical Hodgkin lymphoma. Both conserved end residues are part of each CDR3. Each record gives: clone size, D gene, J gene, V gene, CDR3 DNA, CDR3 protein. D genes are given only for firm matches. Not all rows give a size; the values are once, few, many and, for expanded clones, a class.

abundance: -
d_gene: TRBD1
j_gene: TRBJ2-1
v_gene: TRBV5-1
CDR3nt: TGCGCCAGCAGCTTGGGGGCAGGGGGTCCTGACAATGAGCAGTTCTTC
CDR3aa: CASSLGAGGPDNEQFF

abundance: once
d_gene: -
j_gene: TRBJ2-7
v_gene: TRBV7-2
CDR3nt: TGTGCCAGCAGCGCATACTCCTACGAGCAGTACTTC
CDR3aa: CASSAYSYEQYF

abundance: -
d_gene: -
j_gene: TRBJ1-1
v_gene: TRBV7-2
CDR3nt: TGTGCCAGCACGAGACAGATTGAAGCTTTCTTT
CDR3aa: CASTRQIEAFF

abundance: once
d_gene: TRBD1
j_gene: TRBJ1-4
v_gene: TRBV27
CDR3nt: TGTGCCAGCAGGCCATTGACAGGGGAAAGTGAAAAACTGTTTTTT
CDR3aa: CASRPLTGESEKLFF

abundance: -
d_gene: TRBD1
j_gene: TRBJ1-4
v_gene: TRBV2
CDR3nt: TGTGCCAGCGGGACGACAGGGTCGTCCGAAAAACTGTTTTTT
CDR3aa: CASGTTGSSEKLFF

abundance: once
d_gene: -
j_gene: TRBJ1-5
v_gene: TRBV5-1
CDR3nt: TGCGCCAGCAGCCTGACGGGGGAACCGCCCCAGCATTTT
CDR3aa: CASSLTGEPPQHF

abundance: -
d_gene: TRBD1
j_gene: TRBJ2-2
v_gene: TRBV5-1
CDR3nt: TGCGCCAGCAGCCCCGGAGGGGGCGACAGGGGAGTGAGCACCGGGGAGCTGTTTTTT
CDR3aa: CASSPGGGDRGVSTGELFF

abundance: -
d_gene: -
j_gene: TRBJ1-6
v_gene: TRBV5-1
CDR3nt: TGCGCCAGCAGCTTGGCCGCACTTGAGGATTCACCCCTCCACTTT
CDR3aa: CASSLAALEDSPLHF

abundance: -
d_gene: TRBD2
j_gene: TRBJ2-3
v_gene: TRBV6-4
CDR3nt: TGTGCCAGTGAACTAGCGGGGGGCCGAACAGATACGCAGTATTTT
CDR3aa: CASELAGGRTDTQYF

abundance: -
d_gene: -
j_gene: TRBJ1-5
v_gene: TRBV4-3
CDR3nt: TGCGCCAGCAGCCAAGCATCAGGGAATCAGCCCCAGCATTTT
CDR3aa: CASSQASGNQPQHF

abundance: -
d_gene: TRBD1
j_gene: TRBJ2-1
v_gene: TRBV5-1
CDR3nt: TGCGCCAGCAGCCCTGGGACAGCGAGTTTGGATGAGCAGTTCTTC
CDR3aa: CASSPGTASLDEQFF

abundance: once
d_gene: -
j_gene: TRBJ2-1
v_gene: TRBV10-3
CDR3nt: TGTGCCATCATTGGGGGTAGCTCCTACAATGAGCAGTTCTTC
CDR3aa: CAIIGGSSYNEQFF

abundance: -
d_gene: -
j_gene: TRBJ2-6
v_gene: TRBV2
CDR3nt: TGTGCCAGCAGAGCCTTCAGGACAGAGTTCGGGGCCAACGTCCTGACTTTC
CDR3aa: CASRAFRTEFGANVLTF

abundance: -
d_gene: -
j_gene: TRBJ2-2
v_gene: TRBV7-9
CDR3nt: TGTGCCAGCAGCCAGGGATGGTGGAACACCGGGGAGCTGTTTTTT
CDR3aa: CASSQGWWNTGELFF

abundance: -
d_gene: TRBD1
j_gene: TRBJ2-1
v_gene: TRBV12-5
CDR3nt: TGTGCTAGTGGTTCCCCCGGGACAGGGGTAGGGGTTTCCTACAATGAGCAGTTCTTC
CDR3aa: CASGSPGTGVGVSYNEQFF

abundance: -
d_gene: -
j_gene: TRBJ1-3
v_gene: TRBV30
CDR3nt: TGTGCCTGGAGTACGGGATCTGGAAACACCATATATTTT
CDR3aa: CAWSTGSGNTIYF

abundance: once
d_gene: -
j_gene: TRBJ2-4
v_gene: TRBV4-3
CDR3nt: TGCGCCAGCAGCCAATCGACCGCCTCCTCGAACATTCAGTACTTC
CDR3aa: CASSQSTASSNIQYF

abundance: -
d_gene: TRBD1
j_gene: TRBJ1-1
v_gene: TRBV9
CDR3nt: TGTGCCAGCAGCGAGAGGACAGGCCGGAACACTGAAGCTTTCTTT
CDR3aa: CASSERTGRNTEAFF

abundance: -
d_gene: TRBD1
j_gene: TRBJ2-7
v_gene: TRBV6-5
CDR3nt: TGTGCCAGCAGTACCGACAGGGCCAGGCACGAGCAGTACTTC
CDR3aa: CASSTDRARHEQYF

abundance: -
d_gene: -
j_gene: TRBJ2-2
v_gene: TRBV7-6
CDR3nt: TGTGCCAGCAGCCTAGGGAACACCGGGGAGCTGTTTTTT
CDR3aa: CASSLGNTGELFF

abundance: -
d_gene: -
j_gene: TRBJ1-1
v_gene: TRBV7-6
CDR3nt: TGTGCCAGCAGCAAGGACTTGGGGACTGAAGCTTTCTTT
CDR3aa: CASSKDLGTEAFF

abundance: -
d_gene: TRBD2
j_gene: TRBJ2-1
v_gene: TRBV9
CDR3nt: TGTGCCAGCAGCGTAAGCGGGGGTTCCTACAATGAGCAGTTCTTC
CDR3aa: CASSVSGGSYNEQFF

abundance: -
d_gene: -
j_gene: TRBJ2-3
v_gene: TRBV5-1
CDR3nt: TGCGCCAGCAAACAGGGGACTACCGAAACAGATACGCAGTATTTT
CDR3aa: CASKQGTTETDTQYF

abundance: -
d_gene: TRBD1
j_gene: TRBJ2-7
v_gene: TRBV7-6
CDR3nt: TGTGCCAGCAGCCCCCGCCTGGGACAGGACACCCCTCCGAAGCAGTACTTC
CDR3aa: CASSPRLGQDTPPKQYF

abundance: few
d_gene: -
j_gene: TRBJ2-7
v_gene: TRBV2
CDR3nt: TGTGCCAGCAGTGGCAGGGTCATAGGCGAGCAGTACTTC
CDR3aa: CASSGRVIGEQYF

abundance: -
d_gene: TRBD2
j_gene: TRBJ2-1
v_gene: TRBV5-4
CDR3nt: TGTGCCAGCAGCTCGGCCCGACTAGCGGGGGGGTCTGAGCAGTTCTTC
CDR3aa: CASSSARLAGGSEQFF

abundance: -
d_gene: TRBD1
j_gene: TRBJ1-2
v_gene: TRBV2
CDR3nt: TGTGCCAGCAGATTACTTATGACAGGGCCGGACTATGGCTACACCTTC
CDR3aa: CASRLLMTGPDYGYTF

abundance: -
d_gene: -
j_gene: TRBJ1-1
v_gene: TRBV7-9
CDR3nt: TGTGCCAGCAGCTTAGTAAGAGGGAGCGTCACTGAAGCTTTCTTT
CDR3aa: CASSLVRGSVTEAFF

abundance: few
d_gene: -
j_gene: TRBJ2-1
v_gene: TRBV4-3
CDR3nt: TGCGCCAGCAGCAGTACGGGGTTCAATGAGCAGTTCTTC
CDR3aa: CASSSTGFNEQFF

abundance: -
d_gene: TRBD2
j_gene: TRBJ2-7
v_gene: TRBV19
CDR3nt: TGTGCCAGTAGTTCCTGGGAGGGAAGTTCATACGAGCAGTACTTC
CDR3aa: CASSSWEGSSYEQYF

abundance: -
d_gene: -
j_gene: TRBJ1-2
v_gene: TRBV7-2
CDR3nt: TGTGCCAGCAGCCCCGGGACGGATAACTATGGCTACACCTTC
CDR3aa: CASSPGTDNYGYTF

abundance: -
d_gene: TRBD2
j_gene: TRBJ2-2
v_gene: TRBV7-2
CDR3nt: TGTGCCAGCAGCTTAGGGCTAGCGGTTAACACCGGGGAGCTGTTTTTT
CDR3aa: CASSLGLAVNTGELFF

abundance: -
d_gene: -
j_gene: TRBJ2-7
v_gene: TRBV6-5
CDR3nt: TGTGCCAGCAGTTACGGGGGCGGGGGCTCCTACGAGCAGTACTTC
CDR3aa: CASSYGGGGSYEQYF

abundance: -
d_gene: TRBD1
j_gene: TRBJ2-7
v_gene: TRBV7-2
CDR3nt: TGTGCCAGCAGCTTACACGGGACAGCCACCTACGAGCAGTACTTC
CDR3aa: CASSLHGTATYEQYF